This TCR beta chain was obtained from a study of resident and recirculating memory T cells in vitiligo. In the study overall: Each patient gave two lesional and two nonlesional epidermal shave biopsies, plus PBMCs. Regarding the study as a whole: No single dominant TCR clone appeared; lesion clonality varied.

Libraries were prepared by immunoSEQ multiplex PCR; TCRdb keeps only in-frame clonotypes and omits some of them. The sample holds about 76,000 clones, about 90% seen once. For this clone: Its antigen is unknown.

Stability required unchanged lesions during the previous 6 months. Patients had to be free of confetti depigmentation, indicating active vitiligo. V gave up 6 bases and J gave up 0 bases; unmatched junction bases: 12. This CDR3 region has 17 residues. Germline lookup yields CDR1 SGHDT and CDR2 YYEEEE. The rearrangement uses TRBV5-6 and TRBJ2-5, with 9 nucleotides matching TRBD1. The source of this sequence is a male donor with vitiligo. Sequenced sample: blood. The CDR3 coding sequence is TGTGCCAGCATAGGGGGACAGGGTAGGGGGTACCAAGAGACCCAGTACTTC. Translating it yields CASIGGQGRGYQETQYF. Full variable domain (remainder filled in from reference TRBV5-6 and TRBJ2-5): DAGVTQSPTHLIKTRGQQVTLRCSPKSGHDTVSWYQQALGQGPQFIFQYYEEEERQRGNFPDRFSGHQFPNYSSELNVNALLLGDSALYLCASIGGQGRGYQETQYFGPGTRLLVL.